This entry lists 30 T cell receptor beta chains sequenced from one sample in a study of cytomegalovirus exposure and HLA in healthy donors (dated by TCRdb to 2016 to 2017). Receptor amplification or capture employed the immunoSEQ multiplex PCR assay. For the multiplex PCR, a mixture combining 60 forward primers for TCR Vbeta segments and 13 reverse primers for TCR Jbeta segments was used. In TCRdb, the immuneACCESS table is reduced to in-frame sequences with V and J assigned. These tables do not hold every clone; where another copy was compared, an unresolved V gene accounts for under half, and the others remain unexplained. Across this sample there are hundreds of thousands of clones, with 82% seen only once. About 0.58% of the sample lies in the top ten. The sample consisted of PBMCs. The source of these receptors is a woman aged 40-49 years in good health and CMV-seronegative.

The J gene is TRBJ2-2, the V gene TRBV7-6, with D perhaps matching TRBD2 (6 bases). This CDR3 region has 14 residues. Germline V gives CDR1 SGHVS, CDR2 FNYEAQ. Trimming stripped 4 bases from V and 7 bases from J, with 13 bases between. CDR3 sequence: CASSSGLGDGELFF. The CDR3 DNA reads TGTGCCAGCAGCTCGGGACTGGGGGACGGGGAGCTGTTTTTT.

The CDR3 loop reads CASSRQGEDYGYTF. The CDR3 DNA is TGTGCCAGTAGTCGACAGGGTGAGGACTATGGCTACACCTTC. The chain uses TRBV19 and TRBJ1-2; TRBD1 aligns across 7 bases. The CDR3 consists of 14 residues. Germline CDR1 is LNHDA and CDR2 is SQIVND (reference sequence). J lost 3 bases, V lost 5 bases, and 6 bases had no gene match.

To note about this clone: At the DNA level, this CDR3 is encoded by other sequences in the same sample as well. The chain employs TRBV30 and TRBJ1-1; D remains unclear. CDR1 GTSNPN and CDR2 SVGIG come from the germline V gene (reference sequence). Trimming left V 1 base short and J 0 bases short, with 6 bases between. The CDR3 sequence is 13 residues long. CDR3 loop: CAWSGQLNTEAFF. The CDR3 nucleotides read TGTGCCTGGAGTGGGCAGTTGAACACTGAAGCTTTCTTT.

This sequence joins TRBV9 and TRBJ1-1; unclear D gene. The V gene's germline CDR1 is SGDLS and CDR2 YYNGEE. This CDR3 comprises 15 residues. Between the trimmed V and J ends, which lost 0 bases and 6 bases, there was a span of 15 bases. DNA for the CDR3: TGTGCCAGCAGCGTAGTTCCGCAGACAATAGCTGAAGCTTTCTTT. Its translation: CASSVVPQTIAEAFF.

This clone was seen a handful of times. The chain uses TRBV9 and TRBJ2-3; 8 nucleotides align to TRBD2. There are 15 residues in the CDR3. V shed 0 bases and J 8 bases; nucleotides not matched to a gene: 8. Looked up from germline, CDR1 is SGDLS and CDR2 is YYNGEE. As DNA, the CDR3 is TGTGCCAGCAGCGTAGGACGGGGGGGGCACGGTACGCAGTATTTT. Encoded protein: CASSVGRGGHGTQYF.

The chain is built from TRBV7-8 and TRBJ2-3, with D perhaps matching TRBD2 (7 bases). Germline V gene lookup returns CDR1 SGHVS and CDR2 FQNEAQ. V shed 0 bases and J shed 5 bases, with 15 bases lying between them. The CDR3 is 16 amino acids. The CDR3 DNA reads TGTGCCAGCAGCTTAGCGGTGGGGGGGCTAGGAGATACGCAGTATTTT. Translation: CASSLAVGGLGDTQYF.

The chain joins TRBV15 to TRBJ1-1; 7 bases match TRBD1. V was clipped by 3 bases and J by 1 base; unmatched bases: 8. CDR1 and CDR2 from the germline V gene are LNHNV and YYDKDF (reference sequence). The CDR3 length is 16 residues. CDR3: CATSSLGQYSNTEAFF. Here the CDR3 DNA reads TGTGCCACCAGCAGCCTGGGACAGTACTCGAACACTGAAGCTTTCTTT.

The CDR3 coding sequence is TGCGCCAGCAGTGAAGTCTCCCTGGGGGCCTCTGGAAACACCATATATTTT. Protein: CASSEVSLGASGNTIYF. The chain recombines TRBV10-2 with TRBJ1-3, with TRBD1 as a possible D gene (6 bases). V lost 3 bases, J lost 0 bases, and 15 bases lay in between. Germline V lookup: CDR1 WSHSY, CDR2 SAAADI. The length of the CDR3 is 17 residues.

V usage is TRBV21-1 and J usage is TRBJ1-1; the table names TRBD1, a call not compared with the DNA. TRBV21-1 is noted as a pseudogene. The CDR3 runs to 14 residues. The CDR3 nucleotides read TGTGCCAGCAGCTCTCACCCCGGGACAGGGGCGGCTTTCTTT. This encodes CASSSHPGTGAAFF.

The table lists this clone with a few counts. This sequence joins TRBV6-5 and TRBJ2-7; D is possibly TRBD2 (7 bases). The CDR3 is 16 residues long. With 2 bases removed from V and 5 bases from J, the gap between germline ends came to 19 bases. CDR1 is MNHEY, CDR2 SVGAGI, per germline. The CDR3 is CASSYLDRGANDEQYF. Written as DNA, the CDR3 is TGTGCCAGCAGTTACCTAGATCGGGGGGCGAACGACGAGCAGTACTTC.

The rearrangement joins TRBV4-1 to TRBJ2-1; 8 nucleotides align to TRBD1. The CDR3 runs 16 residues. The trim removed 0 bases at V and 8 bases at J, leaving 9 bases unmatched. Germline V gives CDR1 MGHRA, CDR2 YSYEKL. CDR3 in amino acids: CASSQEDRVGSHEQFF. Written as DNA, the CDR3 is TGCGCCAGCAGCCAAGAGGACAGGGTCGGAAGCCATGAGCAGTTCTTC.

This rearrangement joins TRBV14 to TRBJ1-2; 11 bases fit TRBD1. The germline CDR1 and CDR2 sequences are SGHDN and FVKESK. Trimming at V came to 8 bases and at J to 6 bases, leaving 5 bases not matched to a gene. The CDR3 loop spans 13 amino acids. CDR3 residues: CASDWTGGHGYTF. CDR3 sequence (DNA): TGTGCCAGCGACTGGACAGGGGGCCATGGCTACACCTTC.

The rearrangement links TRBV6-5 to TRBJ1-4; TRBD1 matches at 9 bases. The V and J ends lost 6 bases and 10 bases, in that order; junction bases with no gene match: 9. CDR1 and CDR2 (germline): MNHEY, SVGAGI. CDR3 size: 14 residues. CDR3 loop: CASSSGTGIGKLFF. In DNA form, the CDR3 reads TGTGCCAGCAGCTCCGGGACAGGGATAGGAAAACTGTTTTTT.

The chain employs TRBV5-1 and TRBJ2-5; possibly TRBD2 for D (6 bases). Germline V gene data show CDR1 as SGHRS and CDR2 as YFSETQ. Trimming took off 7 bases at V and 3 bases at J, with 16 bases between the two ends. The CDR3 has 14 amino acids. CDR3: CASVSGQEKETQYF. CDR3 bases: TGCGCCAGCGTCAGCGGGCAGGAAAAAGAGACCCAGTACTTC. The full variable domain, in which reference TRBV5-1 and TRBJ2-5 provide the parts outside the CDR3, is KAGVTQTPRYLIKTRGQQVTLSCSPISGHRSVSWYQQTPGQGLQFLFEYFSETQRNKGNFPGRFSGRQFSNSRSEMNVSTLELGDSALYLCASVSGQEKETQYFGPGTRLLVL.

With respect to this clone: Other DNA sequences in this sample translate to the same CDR3. The J gene is TRBJ2-1, the V gene TRBV5-1, with D tentatively TRBD1 (5 bases). The CDR3 covers 15 residues. The ends were cut back, 0 bases at V and 1 base at J, with 8 bases in the middle. The V gene's germline CDR1 is SGHRS and CDR2 YFSETQ. DNA of the CDR3: TGCGCCAGCAGCTTGGCGGCAGGGTCCTACAATGAGCAGTTCTTC. Translating it yields CASSLAAGSYNEQFF.

This clone was observed once. This CDR3 reads CASSLGHRSDGNQPQHF. As DNA, the CDR3 is TGTGCCAGCAGCTTAGGACATCGGTCGGATGGCAATCAGCCCCAGCATTTT. This chain links TRBV7-6 with TRBJ1-5; D is unresolved. The germline CDR1 and CDR2 sequences are SGHVS and FNYEAQ. The CDR3 totals 17 residues. Trimming stripped 1 base from V and 2 bases from J, with 15 bases between.

This sequence joins TRBV25-1 and TRBJ1-5; the match to TRBD1 covers 7 bases. In germline, CDR1 is MGHDK, CDR2 SYGVNS. This CDR3 spans 14 amino acids. J lost 6 bases, V lost 6 bases, and 8 bases had no gene match. The CDR3 DNA reads TGTGCCAGCAGGGCTACAGGGGTGGGTCAGCCCCAGCATTTT. Translated: CASRATGVGQPQHF. The full variable domain, completed using reference TRBV25-1 and TRBJ1-5, is EADIYQTPRYLVIGTGKKITLECSQTMGHDKMYWYQQDPGMELHLIHYSYGVNSTEKGDLSSESTVSRIRTEHFPLTLESARPSHTSQYLCASRATGVGQPQHFGDGTRLSIL.

The rearrangement links TRBV5-1 to TRBJ1-2, with D unresolved. This CDR3 spans 14 amino acids. V was cut by 0 bases and J by 0 bases, with 6 bases left in between. Germline V CDR1 and CDR2: SGHRS, YFSETQ. Here the CDR3 reads CASSLAQANYGYTF. CDR3 coding DNA: TGCGCCAGCAGCTTGGCTCAGGCTAACTATGGCTACACCTTC.

This clone occurred a few times. The CDR3 loop reads CASSRTSGGENEQFF. CDR3 sequence (DNA): TGCGCCAGCAGCCGGACTAGCGGGGGGGAGAATGAGCAGTTCTTC. The chain links TRBV4-3 to TRBJ2-1; 15 bases line up with TRBD2. Germline-derived CDR1 and CDR2 are LGHNA and YSLEER. Losses at the gene ends were 4 bases for V and 7 bases for J; bases not matched to a gene: 2. This CDR3 spans 15 amino acids.

The J gene is TRBJ2-7, the V gene TRBV11-3, with a possible D match to TRBD2 (6 bases). The CDR3 has 16 residues. The V and J ends lost 4 bases and 3 bases respectively, with 19 bases between them. CDR1 and CDR2 (germline): SGHNT, YENEEA. In nucleotides, the CDR3 is TGTGCCAGCAGCTCGGCGTGGGAGCGGGTACTCTACGAGCAGTACTTC. As protein: CASSSAWERVLYEQYF.

This clone has a handful of counts. This sequence joins TRBV7-2 and TRBJ1-4; 8 nucleotides line up with TRBD1. Per germline, CDR1 SGHTA and CDR2 FQGNSA. The CDR3 is 15 residues long. V was pared by 5 bases and J by 2 bases, with 4 bases of the junction left unmatched. The CDR3 sequence is CASSDRGRTNEKLFF. In nucleotides, the CDR3 is TGTGCCAGCAGCGACAGGGGCAGGACTAATGAAAAACTGTTTTTT.

The chain joins TRBV13 to TRBJ2-3; D may be TRBD1 (6 bases). Trimming took off 1 base at V and 3 bases at J, with 11 bases between the two ends. The CDR3 is 15 residues long. In germline, CDR1 is PRHDT, CDR2 FYEKMQ (reference sequence). This CDR3 is CASSLEGVTTDTQYF. For the CDR3, the DNA is TGTGCCAGCAGCTTAGAGGGGGTTACGACAGATACGCAGTATTTT.

The V call is TRBV6-6, the J call TRBJ1-1; unclear D gene. CDR3 length equals 13 residues. The V and J ends lost 4 bases and 1 base respectively, with 7 bases between them. CDR1 is MNHNY, CDR2 SVGAGI, per germline (reference sequence). The CDR3 is CASSSSGNTEAFF. For the CDR3, the DNA is TGTGCCAGCAGTTCATCAGGGAACACTGAAGCTTTCTTT.

This chain connects TRBV7-8 to TRBJ1-6; possibly TRBD1 for D (5 bases). Germline CDR1 is SGHVS and CDR2 is FQNEAQ. This CDR3 has 15 residues. V lost 6 bases and J 5 bases, leaving 14 bases between the germline ends. Written as DNA, the CDR3 is TGTGCCAGCAGGGGAAGGGGCCCGGATAATTCACCCCTCCACTTT. It codes for CASRGRGPDNSPLHF. The variable domain in full, completed from reference TRBV7-8 and TRBJ1-6, reads GAGVSQSPRYKVAKRGQDVALRCDPISGHVSLFWYQQALGQGPEFLTYFQNEAQLDKSGLPSDRFFAERPEGSVSTLKIQRTQQEDSAVYLCASRGRGPDNSPLHFGNGTRLTVT.

The chain recombines TRBV28 with TRBJ2-1, with a tentative D call TRBD1 (6 bases). CDR1 is MDHEN, CDR2 SYDVKM, per germline. The V gene lost 5 bases and the J gene lost 4 bases, with 15 bases spanning the gap. The CDR3 spans 15 residues. The CDR3 DNA reads as TGTGCCAGCAGTCCTCACAGGGACCAATACAATGAGCAGTTCTTC. It yields the protein CASSPHRDQYNEQFF.

The chain links TRBV7-9 to TRBJ1-4, with 7 positions matching TRBD1. The germline gives CDR1 SEHNR, CDR2 FQNEAQ (reference sequence). This CDR3 region has 18 residues. Losses at the gene ends were 1 base for V and 3 bases for J; bases not matched to a gene: 11. CDR3 loop: CASSLDLRQGDSNEKLFF. The CDR3 nucleotides read TGTGCCAGCAGCTTAGATTTGAGACAGGGTGACTCTAATGAAAAACTGTTTTTT.

CDR3 sequence: CASSSDRGSDTEAFF. The CDR3 DNA reads TGTGCCAGCAGCTCGGACAGGGGGTCGGACACTGAAGCTTTCTTT. This chain links TRBV7-3 with TRBJ1-1, with TRBD1 matching over 10 bases. Looked up from germline, CDR1 is SGHTA and CDR2 is FQGTGA. The V gene end was trimmed by 4 bases and the J gene end by 3 bases; junction bases not matched to a gene: 5. The CDR3 totals 15 residues.

The genes are TRBV6-5 and TRBJ1-4; 7 bases match TRBD1. Per the germline V gene, CDR1 is MNHEY and CDR2 is SVGAGI. Trimming took 7 bases from V and 8 from J; bases not matched to a gene: 13. The CDR3 loop spans 15 amino acids. The CDR3 coding sequence is TGTGCCAGCACCACCGGGACAGCCGCAGGAGAAAAACTGTTTTTT. Protein product: CASTTGTAAGEKLFF.

This chain joins TRBV5-1 and TRBJ1-4, with TRBD1 matching over 10 bases. The V gene's germline CDR1 is SGHRS and CDR2 YFSETQ. V gave up 4 bases and J gave up 6 bases; unmatched junction bases: 9. This CDR3 is built from 16 residues. The CDR3 loop reads CASSRGTGVIDEKLFF. DNA of the CDR3: TGCGCCAGCAGCAGGGGGACAGGGGTAATCGATGAAAAACTGTTTTTT.

The chain recombines TRBV5-6 with TRBJ2-7; perhaps TRBD1 as D (5 bases). The CDR3 extends over 15 amino acids. CDR1 and CDR2 from the germline V gene are SGHDT and YYEEEE. Deletions cut 4 bases from V and 3 bases from J, with 17 bases between. Written as DNA, the CDR3 is TGTGCCAGCAGCCACCCCTACCAGGGAATCTACGAGCAGTACTTC. Amino acids: CASSHPYQGIYEQYF.